Reported below is one T cell receptor (beta chain). TCRdb keeps only in-frame clones here, not all; method: immunoSEQ multiplex PCR. The data hold 1 million to 1.3 million clones, with approximately 78% observed a single time. The entry originates in a study of shared clonotypes between healthy human individuals. Study-wide background: CD4 naive and CD4 memory each took three plates per donor, while CD8 naive took two and CD8 memory one.

The sample taken for sequencing was memory CD4+ T cells from PBMCs. The subset was: CD45RA-negative fraction. This sequence was found in a man aged 18 to 29 in good health. Some clones in this sample may be carry-over from other donors' samples.

The CDR3 DNA reads as TGCGCCAGCAGCGAGGGTGAGGACACTGAAGCTTTCTTT. Amino acid sequence: CASSEGEDTEAFF. The V gene is TRBV5-1, the J gene TRBJ1-1; no clear D gene. The CDR3 totals 13 residues. V lost 4 bases and J 3 bases, leaving 10 bases between the germline ends. Germline CDR1 SGHRS, CDR2 YFSETQ.